The present entry profiles one T cell receptor (beta chain) with its context. The source of the sample is a study of blood T cell repertoires in COVID-19. V gave up 2 bases and J gave up 1 base, with 13 bases separating them. The CDR3 contains 16 residues. Germline V gives CDR1 KGHSH, CDR2 LQKENI. Methods used by the authors: Reference gene primer amplification gave estimated nucleated cell counts. Generated by immunoSEQ multiplex PCR, the TCRdb table keeps only in-frame clones and is missing some. Clone size and the V and J calls come from that table; the DNA yielded D and trimming. The sample consists of about 290,000 clones, approximately 90% of them appearing once.

The sample comprised peripheral blood. V gene TRBV18 combines with J gene TRBJ2-3, with D perhaps matching TRBD1 (6 bases). The source is a man aged 40-49 years with acute or convalescent COVID-19. Written as DNA, the CDR3 is TGTGCCAGCTCACCATTAATTGGGGGCGGCACAGATACGCAGTATTTT. As protein: CASSPLIGGGTDTQYF.